This T cell receptor (beta chain) was profiled in a study of cytomegalovirus exposure and HLA in healthy donors. Study-level points and caveats: In a later analysis, TCR beta V- and J-gene trimming showed a link to a missense DCLRE1C variant. Prior analysis indicated that the majority of TCR beta V segments exhibited productivity approximately 87% or approximately 30% of the time. Donor immune exposure was known only as CMV serostatus. Cytomegalovirus-associated TCR beta chains were listed, numbering 164.

About this clone itself: Its specificity is not known.

Primers included in the PCR were 60 Vbeta and 13 Jbeta primers. Clones were sequenced by immunoSEQ multiplex PCR, and TCRdb holds only the in-frame ones, with some missing. The sample shows 200,000 or so clones, more than 65% of them seen only once. Germline CDR1 and CDR2: MRHNA and SNTAGT. V was pared by 0 bases and J by 7 bases, with 10 bases of the junction left unmatched. The CDR3 extends over 17 amino acids. This sequence was found in a woman in her 30s in good health and CMV-seropositive. Sequenced sample: PBMCs. This chain uses TRBV6-4 with TRBJ1-4; 8 bases are shared with TRBD1. Written as DNA, the CDR3 is TGTGCCAGCAGTGACTCCATTGGACAGGGTGAGGTTGAAAAACTGTTTTTT. It specifies CASSDSIGQGEVEKLFF.